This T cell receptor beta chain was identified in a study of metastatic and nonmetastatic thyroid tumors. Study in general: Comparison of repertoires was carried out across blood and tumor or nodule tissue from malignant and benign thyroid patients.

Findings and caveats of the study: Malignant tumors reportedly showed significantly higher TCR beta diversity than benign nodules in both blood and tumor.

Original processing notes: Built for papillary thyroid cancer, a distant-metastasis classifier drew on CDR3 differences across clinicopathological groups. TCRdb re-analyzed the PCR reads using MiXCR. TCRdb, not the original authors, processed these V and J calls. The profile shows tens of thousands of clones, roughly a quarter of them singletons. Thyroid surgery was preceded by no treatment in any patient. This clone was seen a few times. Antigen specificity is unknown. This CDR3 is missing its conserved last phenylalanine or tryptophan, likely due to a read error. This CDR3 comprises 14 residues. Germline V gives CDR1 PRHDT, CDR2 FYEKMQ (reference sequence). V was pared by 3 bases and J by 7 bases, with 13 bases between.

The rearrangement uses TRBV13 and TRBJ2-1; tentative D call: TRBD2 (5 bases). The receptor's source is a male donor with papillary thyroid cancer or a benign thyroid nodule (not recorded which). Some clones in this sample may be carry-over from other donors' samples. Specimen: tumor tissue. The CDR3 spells CASSFRGFRNEQFL. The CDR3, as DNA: TGTGCCAGCAGCTTTCGGGGATTCAGGAATGAGCAGTTCCTC.